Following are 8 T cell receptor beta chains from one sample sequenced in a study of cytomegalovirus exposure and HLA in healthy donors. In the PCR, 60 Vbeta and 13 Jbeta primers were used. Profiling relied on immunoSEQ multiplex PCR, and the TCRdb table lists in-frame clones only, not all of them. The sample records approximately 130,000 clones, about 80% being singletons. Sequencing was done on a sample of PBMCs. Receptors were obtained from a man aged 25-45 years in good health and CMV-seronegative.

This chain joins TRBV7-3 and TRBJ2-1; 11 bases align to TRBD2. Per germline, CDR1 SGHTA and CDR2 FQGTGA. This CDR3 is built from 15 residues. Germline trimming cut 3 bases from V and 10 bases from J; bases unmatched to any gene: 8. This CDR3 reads CASSLTSGAGREQFF. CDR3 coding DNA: TGTGCCAGCAGCTTGACTAGCGGGGCGGGAAGAGAGCAGTTCTTC.

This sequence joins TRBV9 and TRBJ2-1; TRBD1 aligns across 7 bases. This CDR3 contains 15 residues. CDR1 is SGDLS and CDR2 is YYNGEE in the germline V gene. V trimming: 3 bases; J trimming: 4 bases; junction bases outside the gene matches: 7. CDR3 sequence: CASSGVGGIYNEQFF. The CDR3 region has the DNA TGTGCCAGCAGCGGGGTAGGGGGCATATACAATGAGCAGTTCTTC. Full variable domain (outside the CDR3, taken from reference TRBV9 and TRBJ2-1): DSGVTQTPKHLITATGQRVTLRCSPRSGDLSVYWYQQSLDQGLQFLIQYYNGEERAKGNILERFSAQQFPDLHSELNLSSLELGDSALYFCASSGVGGIYNEQFFGPGTRLTVL.

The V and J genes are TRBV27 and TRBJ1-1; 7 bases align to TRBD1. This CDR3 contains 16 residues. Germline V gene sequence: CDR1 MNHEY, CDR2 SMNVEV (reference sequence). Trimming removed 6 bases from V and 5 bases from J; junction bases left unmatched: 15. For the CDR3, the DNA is TGTGCCAGCAGGGTGGTAGACAGGGTGGGTTGGACTGAAGCTTTCTTT. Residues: CASRVVDRVGWTEAFF.

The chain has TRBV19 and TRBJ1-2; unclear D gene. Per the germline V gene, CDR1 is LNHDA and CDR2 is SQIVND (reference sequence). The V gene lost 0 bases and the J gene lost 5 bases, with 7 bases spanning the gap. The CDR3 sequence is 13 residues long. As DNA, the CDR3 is TGTGCCAGTAGTATAGAGTCAGTATATGGCTACACCTTC. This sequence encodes CASSIESVYGYTF.

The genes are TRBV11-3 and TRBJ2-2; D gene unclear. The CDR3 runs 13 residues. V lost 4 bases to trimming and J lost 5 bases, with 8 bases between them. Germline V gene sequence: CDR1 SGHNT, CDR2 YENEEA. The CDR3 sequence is CASSSPPTGELFF. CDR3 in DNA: TGTGCCAGCAGCTCCCCTCCGACCGGGGAGCTGTTTTTT.

The CDR3 reads CASSLAGGPTDTQYF. CDR3 nucleotides: TGTGCCAGCAGTCTAGCGGGAGGACCTACAGATACGCAGTATTTT. The chain carries TRBV6-1 and TRBJ2-3, with TRBD2 matching over 11 bases. CDR3 length equals 15 residues. V was pared by 5 bases and J by 3 bases, with 4 bases of the junction left unmatched. The V gene's germline CDR1 is MNHNS and CDR2 SASEGT.

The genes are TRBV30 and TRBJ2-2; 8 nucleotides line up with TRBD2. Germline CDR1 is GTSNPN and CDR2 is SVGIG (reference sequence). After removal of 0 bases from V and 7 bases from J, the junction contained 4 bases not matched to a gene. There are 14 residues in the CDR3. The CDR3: CAWSVTSGHGELFF. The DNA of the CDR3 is TGTGCCTGGAGTGTTACTAGCGGTCACGGGGAGCTGTTTTTT.

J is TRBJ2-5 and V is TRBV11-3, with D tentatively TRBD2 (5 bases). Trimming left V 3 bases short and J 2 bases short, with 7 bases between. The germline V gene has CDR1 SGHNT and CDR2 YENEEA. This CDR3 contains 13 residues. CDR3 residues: CASSFGIQETQYF. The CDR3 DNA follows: TGTGCCAGCAGCTTCGGGATTCAAGAGACCCAGTACTTC.